The 16 T cell receptor beta chains listed next were all sequenced from one sample in a study of CD8+ T cells in alopecia areata. Sequencing templates came from extracted RNA that was reverse transcribed into cDNA. Data came from immunoSEQ multiplex PCR; TCRdb stores just in-frame clones and leaves some out. The sample carries about 200,000 clones, approximately 57% recorded once. Treatment noted: oral pan-JAK inhibitor, 5-10 mg twice daily. Sequences were derived from CD4+ T cells sorted from blood, sampled at week 24, from a patient treated with tofacitinib. The receptor source for this set is a human donor with alopecia areata.

The chain combines TRBV15 with TRBJ1-2; TRBD1 aligns across 7 bases. V was clipped by 4 bases and J by 5 bases; unmatched bases: 7. This CDR3 region has 14 residues. Per the germline V gene, CDR1 is LNHNV and CDR2 is YYDKDF (reference sequence). The chain's CDR3 is CATSTRDRGYGYTF. DNA for the CDR3: TGTGCCACCAGCACGCGGGACAGAGGTTATGGCTACACCTTC.

The gene calls are TRBV30 and TRBJ1-2; TRBD1 is a possible D gene (6 bases). The CDR3 is made up of 13 amino acids. The V and J ends lost 1 base and 5 bases respectively, with 11 bases between them. Germline CDR1 is GTSNPN and CDR2 is SVGIG (reference sequence). The CDR3 DNA reads as TGTGCCTGGAGTGCCCGGACAGAATATGGCTACACCTTC. Residues: CAWSARTEYGYTF.

Only a few counts were recorded for this clone. The rearrangement links TRBV29-1 to TRBJ2-1; D may be TRBD1 (6 bases). In germline, CDR1 is SQVTM, CDR2 ANQGSEA. The CDR3 contains 11 residues. Trimming left V 7 bases short and J 8 bases short, with 12 bases between. The CDR3 here is CSGLTGYEQFF. The CDR3 coding sequence is TGCAGCGGGCTGACAGGCTATGAGCAGTTCTTC.

The CDR3 DNA follows: TGCAGCGACCGGACAGGGGGAGGCGGCTACACCTTC. Amino acid sequence: CSDRTGGGGYTF. The rearrangement joins TRBV29-1 to TRBJ1-2; TRBD1 matches 10 bases. Germline V gene sequence: CDR1 SQVTM, CDR2 ANQGSEA. CDR3 size: 12 residues. After removal of 7 bases from V and 8 bases from J, the junction contained 7 bases not matched to a gene.

The V and J genes are TRBV5-6 and TRBJ1-3; tentative D call: TRBD1 (6 bases). Per germline, CDR1 SGHDT and CDR2 YYEEEE. The CDR3 is 15 amino acids. V lost 5 bases and J lost 3, with 15 bases in between. The CDR3 sequence: CASRTSKQGGNTIYF. The CDR3 DNA reads as TGTGCCAGCAGAACATCTAAACAGGGTGGAAACACCATATATTTT.

This chain connects TRBV12-5 to TRBJ2-7, with 7 bases identical to TRBD1. J was trimmed by 0 bases and V by 5 bases; bases with no gene match: 13. Germline CDR1 reads LGHNT; CDR2 reads FRNRAP. The CDR3 contains 17 residues. This chain's CDR3 is CASGRKITGASSYEQYF. The CDR3 bases are TGTGCTAGTGGTCGGAAGATCACAGGGGCAAGCTCCTACGAGCAGTACTTC.

The chain is built from TRBV4-1 and TRBJ2-7; 8 bases are shared with TRBD1. CDR1 and CDR2 (germline): MGHRA, YSYEKL. This CDR3 has 17 residues. J lost 2 bases, V lost 1 base, and 10 bases had no gene match. The CDR3 is CASSQVESGTGPYEQYF. As DNA, the CDR3 is TGCGCCAGCAGCCAAGTAGAGTCCGGGACAGGTCCCTACGAGCAGTACTTC.

The rearrangement uses TRBV29-1 and TRBJ2-1; a possible D gene is TRBD1 (6 bases). Germline CDR1 is SQVTM and CDR2 is ANQGSEA. V lost 5 bases and J 4 bases, leaving 15 bases between the germline ends. The CDR3 has 14 residues. CDR3 residues: CSVRQRGGYNEQFF. CDR3 nucleotides: TGCAGCGTTCGGCAGAGAGGGGGTTACAATGAGCAGTTCTTC.

The chain joins TRBV30 to TRBJ2-4; D gene uncertain. Trimming took off 2 bases at V and 0 bases at J, with 8 bases between the two ends. This CDR3 contains 14 residues. Germline CDR1 and CDR2: GTSNPN and SVGIG (reference sequence). The DNA of the CDR3 is TGTGCCTGGAGTATAGGATTAGCCAAAAACATTCAGTACTTC. Translating gives CAWSIGLAKNIQYF.

The rearrangement uses TRBV5-1 and TRBJ2-7; 15 bases fit TRBD2. V lost 5 bases and J lost 6; bases outside the gene matches: 9. Per germline, CDR1 SGHRS and CDR2 YFSETQ. The CDR3 consists of 16 residues. The CDR3 protein is CASSPGTSGGLSEQYF. As DNA, the CDR3 is TGCGCCAGCAGTCCCGGGACTAGCGGGGGGCTCAGCGAGCAGTACTTC.

V and J are TRBV30 and TRBJ1-2; 8 nucleotides agree with TRBD1. The ends lost 2 bases at V and 6 bases at J; junction bases unmatched: 8. This CDR3 is built from 14 residues. Germline V gene sequence: CDR1 GTSNPN, CDR2 SVGIG (reference sequence). CDR3 sequence reads: CAWSPGQGPNGYTF. The CDR3 DNA reads as TGTGCCTGGAGTCCTGGACAGGGACCAAATGGCTACACCTTC. The whole variable domain, filled in from reference TRBV30 and TRBJ1-2, reads SQTIHQWPATLVQPVGSPLSLECTVEGTSNPNLYWYRQAAGRGLQLLFYSVGIGQISSEVPQNLSASRPQDRQFILSSKKLLLSDSGFYLCAWSPGQGPNGYTFGSGTRLTVV.

This chain links TRBV29-1 with TRBJ1-1, with a tentative D call TRBD1 (5 bases). Germline V gene lookup returns CDR1 SQVTM and CDR2 ANQGSEA. Trimming removed 6 bases at V and 4 bases at J, with 12 bases between. The CDR3 sequence is 12 residues long. CDR3 nucleotides: TGCAGCGTCCCAGGGCTTAGCACTGAAGCTTTCTTT. As protein: CSVPGLSTEAFF.

This clone occurred a few times. J is TRBJ1-5 and V is TRBV16; TRBD1 agrees at 7 bases. This CDR3 region has 16 residues. The germline gives CDR1 KGHSY, CDR2 FQNENV. The V and J ends lost 0 bases and 4 bases, in that order; junction bases with no gene match: 6. DNA of the CDR3: TGTGCCAGCAGCCAATCGGGAGACAGGGCGAATCAGCCCCAGCATTTT. The encoded protein is CASSQSGDRANQPQHF.

The gene calls are TRBV29-1 and TRBJ1-5; no definite D call. This CDR3 region has 12 residues. V was shortened by 4 bases and J by 5 bases, with 9 bases between the two germline ends. Germline V lookup: CDR1 SQVTM, CDR2 ANQGSEA. As DNA, the CDR3 is TGCAGCGTTGGCTCCGGGGATCAGCCCCAGCATTTT. Translated: CSVGSGDQPQHF.

This rearrangement joins TRBV29-1 to TRBJ2-6, with D uncertain. There are 13 residues in the CDR3. V lost 7 bases and J lost 1, with 8 bases in between. Germline CDR1 and CDR2: SQVTM and ANQGSEA. CDR3 loop: CSASESGANVLTF. The CDR3 DNA sequence: TGCAGCGCATCAGAATCTGGGGCCAACGTCCTGACTTTC.

The rearrangement links TRBV29-1 to TRBJ1-1; 8 bases are shared with TRBD1. There are 15 residues in the CDR3. Germline values: CDR1 SQVTM, CDR2 ANQGSEA. After removal of 6 bases from V and 1 base from J, the junction contained 10 bases not matched to a gene. The CDR3 bases are TGCAGCGTGCGTTTGGTCAGGGGGCAGAACACTGAAGCTTTCTTT. Its protein product is CSVRLVRGQNTEAFF.